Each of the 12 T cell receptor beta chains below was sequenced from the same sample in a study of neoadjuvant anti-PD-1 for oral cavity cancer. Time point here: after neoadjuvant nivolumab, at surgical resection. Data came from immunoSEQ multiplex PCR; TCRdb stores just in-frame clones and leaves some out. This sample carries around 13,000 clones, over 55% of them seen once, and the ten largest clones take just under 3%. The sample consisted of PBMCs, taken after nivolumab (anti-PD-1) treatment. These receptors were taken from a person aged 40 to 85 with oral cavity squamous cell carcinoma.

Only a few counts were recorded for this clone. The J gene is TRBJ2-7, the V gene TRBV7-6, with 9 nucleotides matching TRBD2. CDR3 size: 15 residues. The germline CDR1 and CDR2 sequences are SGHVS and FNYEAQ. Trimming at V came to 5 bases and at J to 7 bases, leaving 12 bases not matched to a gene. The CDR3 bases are TGTGCCAGCAGCCTCCTCGCTAGCGGGGTTCTGGAGCAGTACTTC. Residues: CASSLLASGVLEQYF.

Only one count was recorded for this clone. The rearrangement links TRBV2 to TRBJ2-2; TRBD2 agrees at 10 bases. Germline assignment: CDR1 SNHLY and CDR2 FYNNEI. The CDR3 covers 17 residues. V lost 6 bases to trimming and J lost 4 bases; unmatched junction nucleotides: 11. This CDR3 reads CASRLIDSGRPTGELFF. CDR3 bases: TGTGCCAGCAGGCTAATTGATAGCGGGAGGCCCACCGGGGAGCTGTTTTTT. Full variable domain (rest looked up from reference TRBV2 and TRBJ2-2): EPEVTQTPSHQVTQMGQEVILRCVPISNHLYFYWYRQILGQKVEFLVSFYNNEISEKSEIFDDQFSVERPDGSNFTLKIRSTKLEDSAMYFCASRLIDSGRPTGELFFGEGSRLTVL.

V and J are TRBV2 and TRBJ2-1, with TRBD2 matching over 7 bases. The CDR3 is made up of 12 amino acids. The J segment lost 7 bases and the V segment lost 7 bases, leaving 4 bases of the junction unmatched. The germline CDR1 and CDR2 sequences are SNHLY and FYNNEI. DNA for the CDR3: TGTGCCAGCATTCTGGGGGGGAATGAGCAGTTCTTC. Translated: CASILGGNEQFF.

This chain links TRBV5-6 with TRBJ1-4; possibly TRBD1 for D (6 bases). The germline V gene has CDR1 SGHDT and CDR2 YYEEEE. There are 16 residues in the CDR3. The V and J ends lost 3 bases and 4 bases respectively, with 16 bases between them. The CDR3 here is CASSYRSTGRNEKLFF. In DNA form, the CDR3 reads TGTGCCAGCAGCTACCGTTCGACAGGACGTAATGAAAAACTGTTTTTT.

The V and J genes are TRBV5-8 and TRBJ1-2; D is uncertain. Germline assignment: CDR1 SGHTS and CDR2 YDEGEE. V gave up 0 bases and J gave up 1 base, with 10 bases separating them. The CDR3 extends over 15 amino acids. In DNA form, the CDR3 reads TGTGCCAGCAGCTTGGTCGGCAGGAGTAACTATGGCTACACCTTC. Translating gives CASSLVGRSNYGYTF.

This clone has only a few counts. CDR3 sequence reads: CASSEESYGGNQPQHF. Written as DNA, the CDR3 is TGTGCCAGCAGTGAAGAGTCATATGGGGGCAATCAGCCCCAGCATTTT. The V and J genes are TRBV2 and TRBJ1-5; D uncertain. CDR1 and CDR2 (germline): SNHLY, FYNNEI. CDR3 length: 16 amino acids. Deletions cut 1 base from V and 2 bases from J, with 12 bases between.

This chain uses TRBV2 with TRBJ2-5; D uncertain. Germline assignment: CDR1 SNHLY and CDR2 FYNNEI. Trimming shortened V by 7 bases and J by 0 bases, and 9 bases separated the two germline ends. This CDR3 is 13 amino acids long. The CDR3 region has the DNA TGTGCCAGCATAACTCTGTACCAAGAGACCCAGTACTTC. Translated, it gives CASITLYQETQYF.

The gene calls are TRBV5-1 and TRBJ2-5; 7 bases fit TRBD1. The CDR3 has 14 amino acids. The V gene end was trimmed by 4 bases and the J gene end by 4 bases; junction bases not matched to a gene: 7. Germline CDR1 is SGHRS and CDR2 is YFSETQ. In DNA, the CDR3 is TGCGCCAGCAGCATGACAGGGCTCGGAGAGACCCAGTACTTC. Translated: CASSMTGLGETQYF.

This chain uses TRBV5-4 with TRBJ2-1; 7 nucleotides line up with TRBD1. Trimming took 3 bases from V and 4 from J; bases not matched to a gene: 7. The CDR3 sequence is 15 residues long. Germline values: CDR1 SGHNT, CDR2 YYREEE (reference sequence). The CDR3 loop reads CASSYGTANYNEQFF. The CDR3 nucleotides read TGTGCCAGCAGCTACGGGACAGCCAATTACAATGAGCAGTTCTTC. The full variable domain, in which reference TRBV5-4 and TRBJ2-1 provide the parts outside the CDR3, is ETGVTQSPTHLIKTRGQQVTLRCSSQSGHNTVSWYQQALGQGPQFIFQYYREEENGRGNFPPRFSGLQFPNYSSELNVNALELDDSALYLCASSYGTANYNEQFFGPGTRLTVL.

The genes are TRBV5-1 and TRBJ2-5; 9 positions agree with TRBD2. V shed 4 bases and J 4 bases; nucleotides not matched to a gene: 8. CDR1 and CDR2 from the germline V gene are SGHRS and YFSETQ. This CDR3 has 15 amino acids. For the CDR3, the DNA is TGCGCCAGCAGCGGCGGGAGGGCCTGGGGAGAGACCCAGTACTTC. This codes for CASSGGRAWGETQYF.

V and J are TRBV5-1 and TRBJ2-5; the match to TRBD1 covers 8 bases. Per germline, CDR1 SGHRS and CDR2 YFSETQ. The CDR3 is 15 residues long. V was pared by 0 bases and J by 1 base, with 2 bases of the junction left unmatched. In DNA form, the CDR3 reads TGCGCCAGCAGCTTGGTACAGGGGGGCCAAGAGACCCAGTACTTC. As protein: CASSLVQGGQETQYF. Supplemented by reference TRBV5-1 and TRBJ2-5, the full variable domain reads KAGVTQTPRYLIKTRGQQVTLSCSPISGHRSVSWYQQTPGQGLQFLFEYFSETQRNKGNFPGRFSGRQFSNSRSEMNVSTLELGDSALYLCASSLVQGGQETQYFGPGTRLLVL.

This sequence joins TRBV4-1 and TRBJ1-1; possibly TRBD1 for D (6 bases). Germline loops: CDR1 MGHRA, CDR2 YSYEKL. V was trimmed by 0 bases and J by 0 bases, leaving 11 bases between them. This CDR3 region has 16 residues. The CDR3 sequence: CASSQEGANVNTEAFF. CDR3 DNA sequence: TGCGCCAGCAGCCAAGAGGGGGCCAATGTGAACACTGAAGCTTTCTTT.